The 28 T cell receptor beta chains in this list originate from one sample, sequenced in a study of shared clonotypes between healthy human individuals. Profiling relied on immunoSEQ multiplex PCR, and the TCRdb table lists in-frame clones only, not all of them. The table has approximately 500,000 clones, about 79% seen once; the top ten hold under 15%. Sequencing was done on a sample of PBMCs. These receptors came from a woman between 40 and 50 years old in good health. Some clones in this sample may be carry-over from other donors' samples.

The chain links TRBV1 to TRBJ2-7; no DNA check was done on the table's D call, TRBD2. TRBV1 is annotated as a pseudogene. The CDR3 spans 15 residues. The DNA for the CDR3 is TGCACCAGCAGCCAATTTGCCGTTAGCTCCTACGAGCAGTACTTC. Protein sequence: CTSSQFAVSSYEQYF.

The genes are TRBV7-3 and TRBJ2-7; TRBD1 matches at 11 bases. This CDR3 has 13 residues. CDR1 and CDR2 (germline): SGHTA, FQGTGA. The J segment lost 6 bases and the V segment lost 3 bases, leaving 1 base of the junction unmatched. This CDR3 is CASSLGQGGEQYF. The CDR3 nucleotides read TGTGCCAGCAGCTTGGGACAGGGGGGCGAGCAGTACTTC.

This sequence joins TRBV11-3 and TRBJ1-2; D is ambiguous. The CDR3 loop spans 11 amino acids. V lost 1 base to trimming and J lost 7 bases, with 4 bases between them. Germline V gene data show CDR1 as SGHNT and CDR2 as YENEEA. In nucleotides, the CDR3 is TGTGCCAGCAGCTTAGCCAGTGGCTACACCTTC. Translated, it gives CASSLASGYTF.

J is TRBJ1-2 and V is TRBV28; no reliable D call. From germline, CDR1 is MDHEN and CDR2 SYDVKM. This CDR3 comprises 14 residues. Trimming removed 5 bases from V and 0 bases from J, with 10 bases in between. The CDR3 DNA reads TGTGCCAGCAGTCCCCCGGGAGCTAACTATGGCTACACCTTC. This gives the protein CASSPPGANYGYTF.

The chain employs TRBV7-9 and TRBJ1-1; possible D gene TRBD1, 6 bases. Germline values: CDR1 SEHNR, CDR2 FQNEAQ (reference sequence). This CDR3 contains 17 residues. V was clipped by 1 base and J by 6 bases, with 21 bases between them. The CDR3: CASSLDGFRGAGSEAFF. The DNA of the CDR3 is TGTGCCAGCAGCTTAGATGGCTTCAGGGGTGCTGGTTCTGAAGCTTTCTTT.

The chain carries TRBV4-2 and TRBJ2-1, with a weak D call TRBD2 (6 bases). Per the germline V gene, CDR1 is LGHNA and CDR2 is YNFKEQ. Deletions cut 4 bases from V and 3 bases from J, with 10 bases between. The CDR3 extends over 14 amino acids. The CDR3 loop reads CASSPEGRYNEQFF. CDR3 DNA: TGTGCCAGCAGCCCGGAGGGACGCTACAATGAGCAGTTCTTC.

Only one count was recorded for this clone. The rearrangement joins TRBV11-3 to TRBJ2-3, with no clear D. The CDR3 length is 15 residues. CDR1 SGHNT and CDR2 YENEEA come from the germline V gene. V was trimmed by 5 bases and J by 4 bases, leaving 16 bases between them. The DNA of the CDR3 is TGTGCCAGCAGCGCCCACTCGGGTGACGCAGATACGCAGTATTTT. This translates into CASSAHSGDADTQYF. The full variable domain, rest sourced from reference TRBV11-3 and TRBJ2-3, is EAGVVQSPRYKIIEKKQPVAFWCNPISGHNTLYWYLQNLGQGPELLIRYENEEAVDDSQLPKDRFSAERLKGVDSTLKIQPAELGDSAVYLCASSAHSGDADTQYFGPGTRLTVL.

This chain connects TRBV7-2 to TRBJ2-1; 7 positions agree with TRBD2. Trimming at V came to 1 base and at J to 5 bases, leaving 2 bases not matched to a gene. CDR1 is SGHTA and CDR2 is FQGNSA in the germline V gene. The CDR3 length is 14 residues. The CDR3 spells CASSLVGGDNEQFF. CDR3 in DNA: TGTGCCAGCAGCTTAGTGGGAGGGGACAATGAGCAGTTCTTC.

This chain links TRBV29-1 with TRBJ2-1; the D gene could be TRBD1 or TRBD2 (6 bases each). The length of the CDR3 is 12 residues. V lost 7 bases and J lost 8, with 15 bases in between. In germline, CDR1 is SQVTM, CDR2 ANQGSEA. CDR3 coding DNA: TGCAGCGCCCCCCGAAGGGGGGATGAGCAGTTCTTC. Residues: CSAPRRGDEQFF.

The chain joins TRBV28 to TRBJ2-3; no clear D gene. Trimming pared 3 bases from V and 4 bases from J, leaving 8 bases between. The CDR3 consists of 13 residues. CDR1 and CDR2 (germline): MDHEN, SYDVKM. The CDR3 DNA follows: TGTGCCAGCAGTTTGCCACGATCAGATACGCAGTATTTT. Protein: CASSLPRSDTQYF.

J is TRBJ1-5 and V is TRBV28, with 8 nucleotides matching TRBD1. The V gene's germline CDR1 is MDHEN and CDR2 SYDVKM. The CDR3 has 15 residues. The J segment lost 1 base and the V segment lost 6 bases, leaving 5 bases of the junction unmatched. CDR3 bases: TGTGCCAGCAGCTCACAGGGGGGGAGCAATCAGCCCCAGCATTTT. Encoded protein: CASSSQGGSNQPQHF.

The V call is TRBV6-1, the J call TRBJ2-7, with a weak D call TRBD1 (6 bases). The CDR3 is made up of 13 amino acids. V was clipped by 7 bases and J by 2 bases, with 12 bases between them. The germline V gene has CDR1 MNHNS and CDR2 SASEGT. CDR3 DNA: TGTGCCAGCAACCACAGGGAACCCTACGAGCAGTACTTC. Protein product: CASNHREPYEQYF.

J is TRBJ2-7 and V is TRBV2; 11 bases fit TRBD2. The CDR3 runs to 15 residues. Germline V gene sequence: CDR1 SNHLY, CDR2 FYNNEI. Trimming at V came to 5 bases and at J to 6 bases, leaving 9 bases not matched to a gene. The CDR3 nucleotides are TGTGCCAGCAGTTTGTCACTAGCGGGAGTTGGCGAGCAGTACTTC. Residues: CASSLSLAGVGEQYF.

The rearrangement links TRBV14 to TRBJ2-5; TRBD2 matches 10 bases. CDR1 and CDR2 (germline): SGHDN, FVKESK. CDR3 length: 16 amino acids. V was clipped by 3 bases and J by 2 bases; unmatched bases: 6. The CDR3 reads CASSQDGTSVQETQYF. In nucleotides, the CDR3 is TGTGCCAGCAGCCAGGACGGGACTAGCGTACAAGAGACCCAGTACTTC. The whole variable domain, remainder taken from reference TRBV14 and TRBJ2-5, is EAGVTQFPSHSVIEKGQTVTLRCDPISGHDNLYWYRRVMGKEIKFLLHFVKESKQDESGMPNNRFLAERTGGTYSTLKVQPAELEDSGVYFCASSQDGTSVQETQYFGPGTRLLVL.

J is TRBJ2-3 and V is TRBV7-9, with 7 bases matching TRBD1. The CDR3 loop spans 15 amino acids. After removal of 5 bases from V and 2 bases from J, the junction contained 7 bases not matched to a gene. CDR1 and CDR2 (germline): SEHNR, FQNEAQ (reference sequence). CDR3 region: CASSPGQTYTDTQYF. As DNA, the CDR3 is TGTGCCAGCAGCCCGGGACAGACCTACACAGATACGCAGTATTTT. Complete variable domain (other parts from reference TRBV7-9 and TRBJ2-3): DTGVSQNPRHKITKRGQNVTFRCDPISEHNRLYWYRQTLGQGPEFLTYFQNEAQLEKSRLLSDRFSAERPKGSFSTLEIQRTEQGDSAMYLCASSPGQTYTDTQYFGPGTRLTVL.

The V gene is TRBV6-6, the J gene TRBJ1-2; 10 positions match TRBD1. The CDR3 has 14 residues. The J segment lost 3 bases and the V segment lost 6 bases, leaving 4 bases of the junction unmatched. Germline V CDR1 and CDR2: MNHNY, SVGAGI (reference sequence). The CDR3 DNA is TGTGCCAGCAGGTCGACAGGGGGCGACTATGGCTACACCTTC. This codes for CASRSTGGDYGYTF.

V is TRBV28 and J is TRBJ1-5; the match to TRBD1 covers 9 bases. J lost 0 bases, V lost 4 bases, and 10 bases had no gene match. The CDR3 totals 18 residues. CDR1 and CDR2 (germline): MDHEN, SYDVKM. The CDR3 protein is CASSSTGGGGYSNQPQHF. The CDR3 bases are TGTGCCAGCAGTTCCACAGGGGGCGGAGGGTATAGCAATCAGCCCCAGCATTTT.

The DNA for the CDR3 is TGTGCCAGCAGCCATCGACAGGGGTTGAACACTGAAGCTTTCTTT. Translated, it gives CASSHRQGLNTEAFF. The chain is built from TRBV5-4 and TRBJ1-1; 8 bases map to TRBD1. This CDR3 spans 15 amino acids. After removal of 4 bases from V and 0 bases from J, the junction contained 5 bases not matched to a gene. Germline CDR1 is SGHNT and CDR2 is YYREEE (reference sequence).

This chain joins TRBV5-6 and TRBJ2-5, with D perhaps TRBD2 (6 bases). The CDR3 consists of 16 residues. Between the trimmed V and J ends, which lost 4 bases and 2 bases, there was a span of 18 bases. Germline V CDR1 and CDR2: SGHDT, YYEEEE. CDR3 coding DNA: TGTGCCAGCAGCCCCCTGGGCACTAGCCCTCAAGAGACCCAGTACTTC. This encodes CASSPLGTSPQETQYF. Drawing the rest from reference TRBV5-6 and TRBJ2-5, the complete variable domain is DAGVTQSPTHLIKTRGQQVTLRCSPKSGHDTVSWYQQALGQGPQFIFQYYEEEERQRGNFPDRFSGHQFPNYSSELNVNALLLGDSALYLCASSPLGTSPQETQYFGPGTRLLVL.

This chain uses TRBV4-2 with TRBJ1-3; D gene unclear. V was pared by 1 base and J by 4 bases, with 5 bases between. This CDR3 spans 13 amino acids. Per the germline V gene, CDR1 is LGHNA and CDR2 is YNFKEQ. CDR3 nucleotides: TGTGCCAGCAGCCAAGGGGTCGGAAACACCATATATTTT. Its protein product is CASSQGVGNTIYF.

This chain uses TRBV15 with TRBJ2-3; the D is unclear. Germline values: CDR1 LNHNV, CDR2 YYDKDF (reference sequence). The CDR3 totals 14 residues. Trimming pared 5 bases from V and 1 base from J, leaving 10 bases between. For the CDR3, the DNA is TGTGCCACCAGCGATGTAGGCCGCACAGATACGCAGTATTTT. It encodes CATSDVGRTDTQYF.

The gene calls are TRBV6-5 and TRBJ1-5; the D gene is possibly TRBD1 (6 bases). There are 14 residues in the CDR3. V lost 4 bases and J lost 4, with 11 bases in between. Germline CDR1 reads MNHEY; CDR2 reads SVGAGI. CDR3 in DNA: TGTGCCAGCAGTTCCCGACAGGAAAATCAGCCCCAGCATTTT. It yields the protein CASSSRQENQPQHF.

This chain connects TRBV14 to TRBJ2-3, with 7 bases lining up with TRBD2. Germline assignment: CDR1 SGHDN and CDR2 FVKESK. Trimming removed 3 bases from V and 6 bases from J; junction bases left unmatched: 15. The length of the CDR3 is 17 residues. CDR3 residues: CASSQGFSGPDGDTQYF. CDR3 in DNA: TGTGCCAGCAGCCAGGGATTTAGCGGGCCCGACGGGGATACGCAGTATTTT.

This rearrangement joins TRBV5-1 to TRBJ2-7; TRBD2 agrees at 14 bases. From germline, CDR1 is SGHRS and CDR2 YFSETQ. The CDR3 contains 16 residues. The V segment lost 4 bases and the J segment 5 bases; nucleotides outside the gene matches: 8. The CDR3 nucleotides are TGCGCCAGCAGCGGGGGACTAGCGGGAGCAGTCGACGAGCAGTACTTC. Protein product: CASSGGLAGAVDEQYF.

The chain combines TRBV5-1 with TRBJ1-3; D uncertain. Germline V gives CDR1 SGHRS, CDR2 YFSETQ. The CDR3 has 14 amino acids. V lost 3 bases, J lost 0 bases, and 7 bases lay in between. CDR3 loop: CASSYSYSGNTIYF. The CDR3 DNA reads as TGCGCCAGCAGCTACAGTTACTCTGGAAACACCATATATTTT.

The rearrangement links TRBV6-6 to TRBJ2-1; TRBD2 aligns across 9 bases. The J segment lost 16 bases and the V segment lost 2 bases, leaving 12 bases of the junction unmatched. The CDR3 is made up of 14 amino acids. The germline CDR1 and CDR2 sequences are MNHNY and SVGAGI (reference sequence). In nucleotides, the CDR3 is TGTGCCAGCAGTTACACCTTGACTAGCGGTACACCCTTCTTC. Protein: CASSYTLTSGTPFF.

The V call is TRBV7-8, the J call TRBJ1-5; D is uncertain. V gave up 4 bases and J gave up 0 bases, with 13 bases separating them. The CDR3 totals 16 residues. The V gene's germline CDR1 is SGHVS and CDR2 FQNEAQ. The CDR3 region has the DNA TGTGCCAGCAGCTCGAGGGATCTTTATAGCAATCAGCCCCAGCATTTT. Translation gives CASSSRDLYSNQPQHF.

This chain uses TRBV4-3 with TRBJ2-1; 11 nucleotides align to TRBD2. Germline CDR1 is LGHNA and CDR2 is YSLEER. The V and J ends lost 0 bases and 6 bases, in that order; junction bases with no gene match: 7. CDR3 length: 17 residues. The CDR3 spells CASSQDVVSGRVNEQFF. CDR3 nucleotide sequence: TGCGCCAGCAGCCAAGACGTCGTTAGCGGGAGGGTCAATGAGCAGTTCTTC.